This entry lists 29 T cell receptor beta chains sequenced from one sample in a study of cytomegalovirus exposure and HLA in healthy donors. The method was immunoSEQ multiplex PCR; TCRdb's version includes in-frame clones alone and lacks a portion of them. The sample lists roughly 250,000 clones, around 87% occurring once. The sample was PBMCs. The receptors were gathered from a woman aged 25 to 39 in good health and CMV-seropositive.

The V call is TRBV19, the J call TRBJ1-3, with D perhaps TRBD1 (5 bases). Per germline, CDR1 LNHDA and CDR2 SQIVND (reference sequence). This CDR3 spans 14 amino acids. The V end was cut by 9 bases, the J end by 1 base, with 13 bases between. CDR3 amino acids: CASSQGLSGNTIYF. The DNA for the CDR3 is TGTGCCAGCTCCCAGGGATTATCTGGAAACACCATATATTTT.

The chain employs TRBV9 and TRBJ1-1; a weak D match, TRBD1 (6 bases). V was shortened by 1 base and J by 0 bases, with 7 bases between the two germline ends. The CDR3 is 14 amino acids. From germline, CDR1 is SGDLS and CDR2 YYNGEE. In DNA, the CDR3 is TGTGCCAGCAGCGTACAGGGGATGAACACTGAAGCTTTCTTT. It specifies CASSVQGMNTEAFF.

The rearrangement joins TRBV18 to TRBJ2-2; 8 nucleotides line up with TRBD1. CDR3 length: 14 amino acids. The V gene end was trimmed by 7 bases and the J gene end by 2 bases; junction bases not matched to a gene: 3. The germline V gene has CDR1 KGHSH and CDR2 LQKENI. The DNA of the CDR3 is TGTGCCAGCTATGGGACAGGAAACACCGGGGAGCTGTTTTTT. It encodes CASYGTGNTGELFF.

V and J are TRBV5-1 and TRBJ2-3; 11 bases line up with TRBD2. The CDR3 contains 18 residues. The germline CDR1 and CDR2 sequences are SGHRS and YFSETQ. V lost 1 base and J lost 2; bases outside the gene matches: 9. The CDR3 coding sequence is TGCGCCAGCAGCTTGAGGCTAGCGGGAGGTAGGGCCACAGATACGCAGTATTTT. The encoded protein is CASSLRLAGGRATDTQYF.

This sequence joins TRBV20-1 and TRBJ2-3; the D is unclear. Trimming left V 5 bases short and J 4 bases short, with 7 bases between. Germline assignment: CDR1 DFQATT and CDR2 SNEGSKA (reference sequence). The CDR3 covers 11 residues. This CDR3 is CSALVADTQYF. The CDR3 DNA is TGCAGTGCTTTAGTGGCAGATACGCAGTATTTT.

J is TRBJ2-3 and V is TRBV10-3; TRBD2 agrees at 7 bases. The germline CDR1 and CDR2 sequences are ENHRY and SYGVKD. The CDR3 consists of 14 residues. With 6 bases clipped from V and 0 bases from J, the junction kept 3 bases outside the gene matches. CDR3 bases: TGTGCCATCAGCCGGGACTACAGCACAGATACGCAGTATTTT. Protein sequence: CAISRDYSTDTQYF.

The V and J genes are TRBV6-6 and TRBJ2-1; weak D call: TRBD2 (5 bases). Germline CDR1 reads MNHNY; CDR2 reads SVGAGI (reference sequence). Trimming shortened V by 7 bases and J by 2 bases, and 9 bases separated the two germline ends. CDR3 size: 13 residues. The CDR3 region is CASTNGAYNEQFF. The CDR3 DNA sequence: TGTGCCAGCACCAACGGGGCCTACAATGAGCAGTTCTTC.

V and J are TRBV5-6 and TRBJ1-2; maybe TRBD1 (5 bases). V shed 4 bases and J shed 6 bases, with 25 bases lying between them. This CDR3 region has 17 residues. Germline-derived CDR1 and CDR2 are SGHDT and YYEEEE. CDR3 residues: CASSPGPGLFGLDGYTF. The CDR3 nucleotides are TGTGCCAGCAGCCCCGGGCCAGGGCTATTCGGGTTAGATGGCTACACCTTC.

The CDR3 nucleotides are TGCGCCAGCAGCCAATTTATCAGTCCCCAAGAGACCCAGTACTTC. The encoded protein is CASSQFISPQETQYF. The gene calls are TRBV4-1 and TRBJ2-5; D ambiguous. Germline V gene sequence: CDR1 MGHRA, CDR2 YSYEKL. The V end was cut by 2 bases, the J end by 1 base, with 11 bases between. The CDR3 totals 15 residues.

The chain is built from TRBV28 and TRBJ2-6; no reliable D call. The V and J ends lost 2 bases and 4 bases respectively, with 6 bases between them. The CDR3 is made up of 14 amino acids. Germline V gene lookup returns CDR1 MDHEN and CDR2 SYDVKM. The CDR3 DNA is TGTGCCAGCAGTTTAGCCCAGGGGGCCAACGTCCTGACTTTC. Its translation: CASSLAQGANVLTF.

V gene TRBV5-3 combines with J gene TRBJ1-5, with 7 bases that match TRBD1. TRBV5-3 is an ORF, with its function uncertain. The J segment lost 6 bases and the V segment lost 3 bases, leaving 6 bases of the junction unmatched. The CDR3 has 14 amino acids. This chain's CDR3 is CARSYGQDSQPQHF. For the CDR3, the DNA is TGTGCCAGAAGCTATGGACAGGACAGTCAGCCCCAGCATTTT.

The chain recombines TRBV7-2 with TRBJ2-5, with a possible D match to TRBD2 (5 bases). Germline CDR1 is SGHTA and CDR2 is FQGNSA. The V and J ends lost 5 bases and 7 bases respectively, with 14 bases between them. The CDR3 consists of 13 residues. CDR3 sequence reads: CASSNKEGATQYF. The CDR3 coding sequence is TGTGCCAGCAGCAATAAAGAGGGCGCGACCCAGTACTTC.

This chain connects TRBV6-6 to TRBJ2-7, with TRBD1 as a possible D gene (5 bases). Trimming took 5 bases from V and 0 from J, leaving 5 bases between them. Germline V lookup: CDR1 MNHNY, CDR2 SVGAGI (reference sequence). The CDR3 consists of 12 residues. The CDR3 reads CASSTGSYEQYF. The DNA of the CDR3 is TGTGCCAGCAGTACAGGCTCCTACGAGCAGTACTTC.

In the case of this clone: The sample carries other DNA sequences with the same CDR3. The chain has TRBV29-1 and TRBJ2-1; 7 nucleotides line up with TRBD1. Germline V gene lookup returns CDR1 SQVTM and CDR2 ANQGSEA. With 6 bases clipped from V and 7 bases from J, the junction kept 6 bases outside the gene matches. The length of the CDR3 is 12 residues. The CDR3: CSVTGLGNEQFF. The DNA for the CDR3 is TGCAGCGTGACAGGGCTGGGGAATGAGCAGTTCTTC.

The chain has TRBV30 and TRBJ2-7; 8 positions agree with TRBD2. The germline CDR1 and CDR2 sequences are GTSNPN and SVGIG (reference sequence). With 0 bases clipped from V and 5 bases from J, the junction kept 3 bases outside the gene matches. The length of the CDR3 is 13 residues. The CDR3 is CAWSVISGNEQYF. For the CDR3, the DNA is TGTGCCTGGAGTGTAATTAGCGGGAACGAGCAGTACTTC.

The rearrangement uses TRBV7-2 and TRBJ1-1, with a weak D call TRBD1 (6 bases). CDR1 and CDR2 (germline): SGHTA, FQGNSA. V lost 5 bases to trimming and J lost 11 bases, with 18 bases between them. This CDR3 contains 13 residues. The CDR3 region is CASSRNAQGLAFF. The CDR3 DNA reads TGTGCCAGCAGCCGAAACGCCCAGGGGTTGGCTTTCTTT.

The gene calls are TRBV27 and TRBJ1-1; no reliable D call. Germline CDR1 MNHEY, CDR2 SMNVEV (reference sequence). The CDR3 covers 13 residues. Trimming left V 4 bases short and J 4 bases short, with 10 bases between. The CDR3: CASSSPHGTEAFF. CDR3 coding DNA: TGTGCCAGCAGTTCCCCCCACGGCACTGAAGCTTTCTTT.

This chain joins TRBV11-2 and TRBJ2-1; possible D gene TRBD2, 6 bases. From germline, CDR1 is SGHAT and CDR2 FQNNGV. The CDR3 has 14 residues. The V end lost 7 bases, the J end lost 3 bases, and 13 bases lay between the germline ends. CDR3 in DNA: TGTGCCAGCACCATCCTAGCGTACTACAATGAGCAGTTCTTC. This codes for CASTILAYYNEQFF.

This chain uses TRBV18 with TRBJ2-5, with unresolved D. The V end was cut by 6 bases, the J end by 0 bases, with 8 bases between. Germline-derived CDR1 and CDR2 are KGHSH and LQKENI. The CDR3 consists of 13 residues. This chain's CDR3 is CASSQQHQETQYF. The CDR3 region has the DNA TGTGCCAGCTCGCAACAGCACCAAGAGACCCAGTACTTC.

V gene TRBV19 combines with J gene TRBJ2-2; maybe TRBD2 (5 bases). CDR1 and CDR2 (germline): LNHDA, SQIVND (reference sequence). V lost 4 bases and J lost 7, with 19 bases in between. This CDR3 spans 16 amino acids. Written as DNA, the CDR3 is TGTGCCAGTAGTAAGGTTACTAGTCCCTTTGGCGGGGAGCTGTTTTTT. Its translation is CASSKVTSPFGGELFF.

The chain uses TRBV4-1 and TRBJ1-3; D not certain. V lost 2 bases and J lost 0, with 11 bases in between. The germline V gene has CDR1 MGHRA and CDR2 YSYEKL. The CDR3 extends over 16 amino acids. The CDR3 nucleotides are TGCGCCAGCAGCCAACTTGGAGTTGGCTCTGGAAACACCATATATTTT. Its protein is CASSQLGVGSGNTIYF.

The J gene is TRBJ2-5, the V gene TRBV4-2; D not resolved. The CDR3 is made up of 13 amino acids. The V end was cut by 0 bases, the J end by 3 bases, with 5 bases between. The germline gives CDR1 LGHNA, CDR2 YNFKEQ. The CDR3 protein is CASSQDLEETQYF. The CDR3 DNA reads as TGTGCCAGCAGCCAAGATTTAGAAGAGACCCAGTACTTC.

This clone has more than one count but fewer than ten. The chain is built from TRBV6-1 and TRBJ1-2; D is ambiguous. With 6 bases removed from V and 4 bases from J, the gap between germline ends came to 12 bases. CDR3 length: 13 residues. From germline, CDR1 is MNHNS and CDR2 SASEGT. For the CDR3, the DNA is TGTGCCAGCAGGCCACGCGGACTCTATGGCTACACCTTC. Its protein product is CASRPRGLYGYTF.

CDR3 DNA: TGTGCCAGCACCGCCGCTAGCGGAAGCTCCTACGAGCAGTACTTC. Protein product: CASTAASGSSYEQYF. The rearrangement links TRBV27 to TRBJ2-7; 7 bases map to TRBD2. Germline V gene lookup returns CDR1 MNHEY and CDR2 SMNVEV (reference sequence). V dropped 7 bases and J dropped 0; count of bases not matched to a gene: 9. CDR3 size: 15 residues.

Here the CDR3 reads CASSLYPIEGTQYF. The CDR3, as DNA: TGCGCCAGCAGCTTGTATCCGATTGAGGGGACCCAGTACTTC. The V call is TRBV5-1, the J call TRBJ2-5, with a weak D call TRBD2 (5 bases). The CDR3 has 14 residues. Between the trimmed V and J ends, which lost 1 base and 7 bases, there was a span of 14 bases. CDR1 and CDR2 (germline): SGHRS, YFSETQ.

For this clone: This sample also contains other DNA sequences that code for the same CDR3. The chain combines TRBV29-1 with TRBJ1-1; D unclear. Germline CDR1 and CDR2: SQVTM and ANQGSEA. The CDR3 is made up of 13 amino acids. With 1 base removed from V and 0 bases from J, the gap between germline ends came to 6 bases. CDR3 sequence: CSVEGRMNTEAFF. In DNA, the CDR3 is TGCAGCGTTGAAGGGCGGATGAACACTGAAGCTTTCTTT.

The rearrangement joins TRBV5-1 to TRBJ1-2; D is uncertain. The CDR3 consists of 12 residues. V shed 3 bases and J shed 7 bases, with 10 bases lying between them. Germline assignment: CDR1 SGHRS and CDR2 YFSETQ. CDR3 DNA sequence: TGCGCCAGCAGCTCGCCCCCCGGTGGCTACACCTTC. It codes for CASSSPPGGYTF.

The sample holds a few counts of this clone. The chain uses TRBV19 and TRBJ2-4; TRBD2 is a possible D gene (5 bases). CDR3 length equals 15 residues. V lost 4 bases, J lost 0 bases, and 10 bases lay in between. Germline loops: CDR1 LNHDA, CDR2 SQIVND (reference sequence). CDR3 DNA: TGTGCCAGTAGTAGGGGAGCCTTAGCCAAAAACATTCAGTACTTC. Amino acid sequence: CASSRGALAKNIQYF.

V usage is TRBV27 and J usage is TRBJ2-1; D may be TRBD1 (6 bases). Trimming shortened V by 5 bases and J by 3 bases, and 20 bases separated the two germline ends. This CDR3 region has 17 residues. Germline V gives CDR1 MNHEY, CDR2 SMNVEV (reference sequence). The chain's CDR3 is CASSAHPRDTVYNEQFF. CDR3 in DNA: TGTGCCAGCAGTGCACACCCCCGGGACACCGTCTACAATGAGCAGTTCTTC.